Presented here are 2 T cell receptor beta chains from one specimen sequenced in a study of blood T cell repertoires in COVID-19. Some clones are missing from TCRdb's copy, which holds only in-frame ones; the method was immunoSEQ multiplex PCR. Of 200,000 to 250,000 clones detected, 70% to 90% appear once; the ten largest clones hold 2.4%. Sequencing was done on a sample of peripheral blood. The receptors come from a woman aged 70-85 years with COVID-19, enrolled during active disease.

This clone was seen a few times. This chain connects TRBV2 to TRBJ1-1; 11 bases agree with TRBD1. V lost 7 bases to trimming and J lost 4 bases; unmatched junction nucleotides: 8. The germline V gene encodes CDR1 SNHLY and CDR2 FYNNEI. This CDR3 has 15 amino acids. CDR3 in DNA: TGTGCCAGCACCGGACAGGGGGCAACTTTCACTGAAGCTTTCTTT. Amino acids: CASTGQGATFTEAFF. Complete variable domain (other parts from reference TRBV2 and TRBJ1-1): EPEVTQTPSHQVTQMGQEVILRCVPISNHLYFYWYRQILGQKVEFLVSFYNNEISEKSEIFDDQFSVERPDGSNFTLKIRSTKLEDSAMYFCASTGQGATFTEAFFGQGTRLTVV.

For the CDR3, the DNA is TGTGCCACCAGCAGCTCTTCCGGGACAGGGTTCACCGGGGAGCTGTTTTTT. It specifies CATSSSSGTGFTGELFF. The rearrangement links TRBV15 to TRBJ2-2, with 9 bases identical to TRBD1. Germline CDR1 is LNHNV and CDR2 is YYDKDF (reference sequence). The length of the CDR3 is 17 residues. V was clipped by 3 bases and J by 4 bases; unmatched bases: 9.